The clone carrying this T cell receptor beta chain was seen only once. The record originates from a study of blood T cells in healthy people across ages. The CDR3 loop spans 13 amino acids. The V end was cut by 7 bases, the J end by 0 bases, with 10 bases between. Germline CDR1 SQVTM, CDR2 ANQGSEA. A sample-barcoded 5' primer and a J-beta primer mix were used in a second PCR of roughly 7 to 11 cycles. Via MiXCR, TCRdb re-called the 5' RACE reads, giving one row per CDR3 protein. The data hold approximately 760,000 distinct CDR3 sequences, with roughly 25% observed a single time. This same sample was also taken into another study, of T cells of mothers and their children. That source adds: Overlap in related mother-child pairs always slightly exceeded unrelated pairs, never significantly.

The TCR originated in a boy younger than 18 in good health. This sequence joins TRBV29-1 and TRBJ2-1, with D perhaps matching TRBD1 (6 bases). The sequencing sample was made of blood. The CDR3, as DNA: TGCAGCGCATACAGGGTCTCCTACAATGAGCAGTTCTTC. Translated, it gives CSAYRVSYNEQFF.